What follows describes a single T cell receptor beta chain. What it binds is not known. The data belong to a study of T cell responses to AZD1222 COVID-19 vaccine. The V and J ends lost 5 bases and 4 bases, in that order; junction bases with no gene match: 5. The CDR3 spans 14 residues. CDR1 is MNHEY, CDR2 SVGEGT, per germline. Study-level points and caveats: Clonal diversity was possibly underestimated, and white British individuals and females predominated among donors.

Repertoires were generated with immunoSEQ multiplex PCR, while TCRdb's copy carries only in-frame clones and drops some. In the table there are some 150,000 clones, 90% to 95% of which are singletons. The sample here was peripheral blood, taken on day 0 of AZD1222 vaccination. The rearrangement joins TRBV6-2 or TRBV6-3 to TRBJ2-3; 8 bases match TRBD2. The receptor was isolated from an adult in good health. Here the CDR3 reads CASSPGTSADTQYF. CDR3 sequence (DNA): TGTGCCAGCAGTCCCGGGACTAGTGCAGATACGCAGTATTTT.